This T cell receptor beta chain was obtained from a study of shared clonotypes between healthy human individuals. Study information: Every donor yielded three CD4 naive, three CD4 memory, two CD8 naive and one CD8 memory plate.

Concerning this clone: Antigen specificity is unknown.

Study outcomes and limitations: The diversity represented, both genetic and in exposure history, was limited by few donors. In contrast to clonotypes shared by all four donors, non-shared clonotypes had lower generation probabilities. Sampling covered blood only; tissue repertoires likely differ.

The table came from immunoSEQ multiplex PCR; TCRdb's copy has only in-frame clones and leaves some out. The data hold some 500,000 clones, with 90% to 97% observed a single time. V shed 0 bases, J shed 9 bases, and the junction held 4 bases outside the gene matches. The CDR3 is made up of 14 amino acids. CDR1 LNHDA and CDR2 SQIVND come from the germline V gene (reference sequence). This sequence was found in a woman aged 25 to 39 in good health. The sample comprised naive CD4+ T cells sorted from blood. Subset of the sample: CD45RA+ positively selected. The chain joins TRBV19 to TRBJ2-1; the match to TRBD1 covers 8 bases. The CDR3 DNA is TGTGCCAGTAGTATAGATACAGGGGGAGGTGAGCAGTTCTTC. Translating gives CASSIDTGGGEQFF.